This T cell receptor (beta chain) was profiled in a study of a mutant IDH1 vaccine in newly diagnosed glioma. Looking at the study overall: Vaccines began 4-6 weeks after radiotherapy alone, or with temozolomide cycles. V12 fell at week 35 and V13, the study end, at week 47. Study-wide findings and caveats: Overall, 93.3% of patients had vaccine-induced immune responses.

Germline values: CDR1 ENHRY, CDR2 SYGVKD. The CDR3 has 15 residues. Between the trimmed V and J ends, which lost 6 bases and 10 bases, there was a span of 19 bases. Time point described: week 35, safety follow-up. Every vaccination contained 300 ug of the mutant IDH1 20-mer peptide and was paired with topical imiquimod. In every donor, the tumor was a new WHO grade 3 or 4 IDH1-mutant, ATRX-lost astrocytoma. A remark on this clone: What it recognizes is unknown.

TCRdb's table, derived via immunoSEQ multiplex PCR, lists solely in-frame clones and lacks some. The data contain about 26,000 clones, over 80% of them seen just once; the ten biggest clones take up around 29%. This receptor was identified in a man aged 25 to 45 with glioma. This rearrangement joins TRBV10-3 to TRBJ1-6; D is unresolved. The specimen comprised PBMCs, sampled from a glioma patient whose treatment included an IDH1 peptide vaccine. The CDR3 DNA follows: TGTGCCATCAGGGGTTCGACCGGGGTAGGGTCACCCCTCCACTTT. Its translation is CAIRGSTGVGSPLHF.